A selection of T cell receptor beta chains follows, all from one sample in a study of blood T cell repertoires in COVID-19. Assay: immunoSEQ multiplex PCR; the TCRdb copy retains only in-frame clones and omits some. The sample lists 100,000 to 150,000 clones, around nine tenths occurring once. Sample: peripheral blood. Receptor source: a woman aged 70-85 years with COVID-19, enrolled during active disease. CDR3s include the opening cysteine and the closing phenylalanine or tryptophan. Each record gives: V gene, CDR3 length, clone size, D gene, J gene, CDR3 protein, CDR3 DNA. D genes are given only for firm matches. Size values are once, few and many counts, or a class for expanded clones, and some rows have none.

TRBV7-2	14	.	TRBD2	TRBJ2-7	CASSLELAFSEQYF	TGTGCCAGCAGCTTAGAACTAGCGTTCTCAGAGCAGTACTTC
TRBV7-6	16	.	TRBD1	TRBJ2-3	CASSRTGGAGTDTQYF	TGTGCCAGCAGCCGGACAGGGGGCGCGGGCACAGATACGCAGTATTTT
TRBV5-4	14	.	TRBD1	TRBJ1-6	CASSGGTADTPLHF	TGTGCCAGCAGCGGCGGGACAGCGGATACACCCCTCCACTTT
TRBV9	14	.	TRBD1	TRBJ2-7	CASSVGGQPYEQYF	TGTGCCAGCAGCGTAGGGGGACAGCCCTACGAGCAGTACTTC
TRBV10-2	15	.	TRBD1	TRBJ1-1	CASSNRRGLNTEAFF	TGCGCCAGCAGTAACCGGAGGGGGCTGAACACTGAAGCTTTCTTT
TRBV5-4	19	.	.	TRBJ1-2	CASSLAWVPGVSGNYGYTF	TGTGCCAGCAGCTTGGCCTGGGTGCCCGGGGTCTCGGGCAACTATGGCTACACCTTC
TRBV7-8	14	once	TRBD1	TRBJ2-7	CASSLGQGVSEQYF	TGTGCCAGCAGCTTAGGACAGGGGGTGTCCGAGCAGTACTTC
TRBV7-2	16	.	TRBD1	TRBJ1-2	CASSNTNRGDNYGYTF	TGTGCCAGTAGCAATACTAACAGGGGGGATAACTATGGCTACACCTTC
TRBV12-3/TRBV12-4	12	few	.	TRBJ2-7	CASSETRGEQYF	TGTGCCAGCAGTGAGACTAGAGGCGAGCAGTACTTC
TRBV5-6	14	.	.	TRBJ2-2	CASSKDRSAGELFF	TGTGCCAGCAGCAAAGACAGGAGCGCCGGGGAGCTGTTTTTT
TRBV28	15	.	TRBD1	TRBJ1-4	CASSGGGITNEKLFF	TGTGCCAGCAGCGGAGGGGGCATAACTAATGAAAAACTGTTTTTT
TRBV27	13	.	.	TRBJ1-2	CASSLSTGYGYTF	TGTGCCAGCAGTTTATCGACGGGCTATGGCTACACCTTC
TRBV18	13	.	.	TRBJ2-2	CASSPGGNGELFF	TGTGCCAGCTCACCAGGAGGGAACGGGGAGCTGTTTTTT
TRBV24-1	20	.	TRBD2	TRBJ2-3	CATSDLKRGLAGGRIDTQYF	TGTGCCACCAGTGATTTGAAACGGGGACTAGCGGGGGGGCGGATAGATACGCAGTATTTT
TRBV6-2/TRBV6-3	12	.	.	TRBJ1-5	CASSSPGQPQHF	TGTGCCAGCAGCTCCCCGGGGCAGCCCCAGCATTTT
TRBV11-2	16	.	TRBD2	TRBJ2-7	CASSLLAGGASYEQYF	TGTGCCAGCAGCCTCTTAGCGGGGGGCGCCTCCTACGAGCAGTACTTC
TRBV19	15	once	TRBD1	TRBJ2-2	CASSHTGQGFGELFF	TGTGCCAGTAGTCATACCGGACAGGGGTTCGGGGAGCTGTTTTTT
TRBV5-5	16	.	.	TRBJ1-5	CASSLRRLRTDQPQHF	TGTGCCAGCAGCTTAAGGAGGCTCCGGACGGATCAGCCCCAGCATTTT
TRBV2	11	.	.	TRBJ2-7	CASRRAYEQYF	TGTGCCAGCAGGAGAGCCTACGAGCAGTACTTC
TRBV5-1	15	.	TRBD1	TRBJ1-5	CASSRQGYSNQPQHF	TGCGCCAGCAGCCGACAGGGGTATAGCAATCAGCCCCAGCATTTT
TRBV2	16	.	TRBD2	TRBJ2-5	CASPKGWLAGQETQYF	TGTGCCAGCCCTAAAGGGTGGCTAGCGGGCCAAGAGACCCAGTACTTC
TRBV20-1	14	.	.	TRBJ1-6	CSASEGRVDSPLHF	TGCAGTGCTAGTGAGGGCCGCGTGGATTCACCCCTCCACTTT
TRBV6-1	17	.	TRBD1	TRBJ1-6	CASSEKGGGQGHSPLHF	TGTGCCAGCAGTGAAAAGGGAGGGGGACAGGGCCATTCACCCCTCCACTTT
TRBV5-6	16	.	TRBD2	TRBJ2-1	CASSQTTSGGRDEQFF	TGTGCCAGCAGCCAGACGACTAGCGGGGGGCGCGATGAGCAGTTCTTC
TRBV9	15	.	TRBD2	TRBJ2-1	CASSPGTRNYNEQFF	TGTGCCAGCAGCCCAGGGACTAGAAACTACAATGAGCAGTTCTTC
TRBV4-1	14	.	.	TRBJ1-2	CASSQTTDNYGYTF	TGCGCCAGCAGCCAGACGACAGATAACTATGGCTACACCTTC
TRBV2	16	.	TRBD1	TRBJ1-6	CASSEDRGQHNSPLHF	TGTGCCAGCAGTGAGGACAGGGGTCAGCATAATTCACCCCTCCACTTT
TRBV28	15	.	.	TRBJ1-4	CASSSGLSTNEKLFF	TGTGCCAGCAGCTCCGGACTTTCAACTAATGAAAAACTGTTTTTT
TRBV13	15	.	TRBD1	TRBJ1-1	CASSQSGTGYTEAFF	TGTGCCAGCAGTCAATCAGGGACAGGGTACACTGAAGCTTTCTTT
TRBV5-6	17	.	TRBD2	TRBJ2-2	CASSDQPPGLAPGELFF	TGTGCCAGCAGCGACCAACCGCCGGGACTAGCGCCAGGGGAGCTGTTTTTT
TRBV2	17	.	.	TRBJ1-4	CASSPKTDWILKNKLFF	TGTGCCAGCAGTCCGAAAACTGACTGGATACTGAAGAATAAACTGTTTTTT
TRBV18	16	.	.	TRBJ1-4	CASSPVPASTNEKLFF	TGTGCCAGCTCACCAGTTCCCGCGTCAACTAATGAAAAACTGTTTTTT
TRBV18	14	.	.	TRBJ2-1	CASSPAGTGNEQFF	TGTGCCAGCTCACCAGCGGGGACCGGCAATGAGCAGTTCTTC
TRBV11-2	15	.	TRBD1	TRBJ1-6	CASSLELRGNSPLHF	TGTGCCAGCAGCTTAGAGCTCAGGGGGAATTCACCCCTCCACTTT
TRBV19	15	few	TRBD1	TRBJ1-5	CASIVGQDSNQPQHF	TGTGCCAGTATCGTGGGACAGGACAGCAATCAGCCCCAGCATTTT
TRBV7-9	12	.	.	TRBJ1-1	CASSTTGSEAFF	TGTGCCAGCAGCACCACAGGTTCTGAAGCTTTCTTT
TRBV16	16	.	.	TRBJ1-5	CASSHPIGGAWQPQHF	TGTGCCAGCAGCCACCCGATCGGGGGTGCATGGCAGCCCCAGCATTTT
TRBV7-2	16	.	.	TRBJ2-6	CASGRGPFSGANVLTF	TGTGCCAGCGGCCGTGGTCCCTTCTCTGGGGCCAACGTCCTGACTTTC
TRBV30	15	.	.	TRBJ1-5	CAWSVGSGVNQPQHF	TGTGCCTGGAGTGTAGGGTCAGGGGTCAATCAGCCCCAGCATTTT
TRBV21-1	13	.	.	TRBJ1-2	CASTATGRDGYTF	TGTGCCAGCACCGCGACAGGGCGAGATGGCTACACCTTC
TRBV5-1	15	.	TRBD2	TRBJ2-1	CASSSLAGGTNEQFF	TGCGCCAGCAGCTCACTAGCGGGGGGGACGAATGAGCAGTTCTTC
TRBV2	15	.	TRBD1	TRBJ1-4	CASSRLTGLNEKLFF	TGTGCCAGCAGCCGCCTGACAGGGCTTAATGAAAAACTGTTTTTT
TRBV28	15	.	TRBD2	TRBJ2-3	CASSLNGGGQDTQYF	TGTGCCAGCAGTTTAAACGGGGGGGGGCAAGATACGCAGTATTTT
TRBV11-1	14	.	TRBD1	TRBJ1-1	CASSPDRVITEAFF	TGTGCCAGCAGCCCAGACAGGGTTATCACTGAAGCTTTCTTT
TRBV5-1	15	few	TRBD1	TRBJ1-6	CASSLDGQGNSPLHF	TGCGCCAGCAGCTTGGACGGACAGGGTAATTCACCCCTCCACTTT
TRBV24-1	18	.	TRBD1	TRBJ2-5	CATSDPGQGAGGQETQYF	TGTGCCACCAGTGACCCGGGACAGGGGGCGGGCGGACAAGAGACCCAGTACTTC
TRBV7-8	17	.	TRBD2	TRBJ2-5	CASSLVGGGVTQETQYF	TGTGCCAGCAGCTTAGTGGGGGGAGGGGTCACCCAAGAGACCCAGTACTTC
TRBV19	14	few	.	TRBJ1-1	CPKTAGGNLTEAFF	TGCCCTAAGACGGCGGGAGGAAACCTCACTGAAGCTTTCTTT
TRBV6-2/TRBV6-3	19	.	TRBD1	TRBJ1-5	CASSYSGDRATKSNQPQHF	TGTGCCAGCAGTTACTCGGGGGACAGGGCAACAAAGAGCAATCAGCCCCAGCATTTT
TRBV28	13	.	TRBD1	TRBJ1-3	CASRTGAGNTIYF	TGTGCCAGCAGGACAGGGGCCGGAAACACCATATATTTT
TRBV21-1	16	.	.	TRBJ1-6	CASSTQATGNNSPLHF	TGTGCCAGCAGCACCCAGGCCACAGGGAATAATTCACCCCTCCACTTT
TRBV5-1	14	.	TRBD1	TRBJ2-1	CASRPGTGNNEQFF	TGCGCCAGCAGACCCGGGACAGGAAACAATGAGCAGTTCTTC
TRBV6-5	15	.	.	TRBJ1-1	CASLPPTGQNTEAFF	TGTGCCAGCCTCCCCCCCACAGGGCAGAACACTGAAGCTTTCTTT
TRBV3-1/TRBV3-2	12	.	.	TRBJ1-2	CASSQRGIGYTF	TGTGCCAGCAGCCAACGGGGTATTGGCTACACCTTC
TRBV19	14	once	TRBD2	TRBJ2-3	CASRGGVGTDTQYF	TGTGCCAGTAGGGGAGGGGTTGGGACAGATACGCAGTATTTT
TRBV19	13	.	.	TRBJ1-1	CASRLDGSAEAFF	TGTGCCAGTAGACTAGACGGTTCCGCTGAAGCTTTCTTT
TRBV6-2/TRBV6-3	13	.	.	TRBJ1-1	CASSTASGSEAFF	TGTGCCAGCAGTACGGCCTCGGGGTCTGAAGCTTTCTTT
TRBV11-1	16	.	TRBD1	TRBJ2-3	CASSSRQGPTTDTQYF	TGTGCCAGCAGCTCAAGACAGGGGCCTACCACAGATACGCAGTATTTT
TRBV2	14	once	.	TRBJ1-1	CASSEERGGLQAFF	TGTGCCAGCAGTGAAGAAAGGGGGGGACTGCAAGCTTTCTTT
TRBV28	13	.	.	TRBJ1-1	CASSRQENTEAFF	TGTGCCAGCAGCAGACAGGAGAACACTGAAGCTTTCTTT